The present entry profiles one TCR beta chain with its context. CDR1 and CDR2 from the germline V gene are LGHNA and YNFKEQ. CDR3 length equals 15 residues. The trim removed 5 bases at V and 7 bases at J, leaving 5 bases unmatched. This entry belongs to a study of shared clonotypes between healthy human individuals. Some clones are missing from TCRdb's copy, which holds only in-frame ones; the method was immunoSEQ multiplex PCR. Of roughly 700,000 clones in the sample, less than 85% were seen once. The sample taken for sequencing was memory CD4+ T cells sorted from blood. Stated subset: CD45RA-negative fraction. The clonotype comes from a woman aged 25-40 years in good health. This sequence joins TRBV4-2 and TRBJ2-1, with TRBD2 matching 13 bases. The CDR3 sequence is CASSKLAGGGNEQFF. The CDR3 nucleotides are TGTGCCAGCAGCAAACTAGCGGGAGGGGGAAATGAGCAGTTCTTC.